The 7 T cell receptor beta chains listed next were all sequenced from one sample in a study of blood T cells in healthy people across ages. PCR was performed a second time for about 6 to 12 cycles using a sample-barcoded 5' primer and a J-beta primer mix. One entry per CDR3 protein, called by TCRdb with MiXCR from the 5' RACE reads. This table has 1.5 million to 2 million distinct CDR3 sequences, about 50% appearing once. The sequenced sample consisted of blood. The receptors shown here come from a woman aged 40 to 55 in good health.

About this clonotype: At one boundary the junction diverges from the germline segment, which might be a read error. The chain has TRBV11-1 and TRBJ2-7; 8 bases align to TRBD2. Germline values: CDR1 SGHAT, CDR2 FQDESV (reference sequence). The CDR3 is 14 residues long. CDR3 protein: CTSSRHGGAREQYF. CDR3 coding DNA: TGTACCAGCAGCCGACACGGGGGGGCACGGGAGCAGTACTTC.

This clonotype has a handful of counts. The V and J genes are TRBV6-2 or TRBV6-3 and TRBJ2-1; D is possibly TRBD1 (7 bases). The length of the CDR3 is 18 residues. CDR1 and CDR2 from the germline V gene are MNHEY and SVGEGT. With 2 bases removed from V and 2 bases from J, the gap between germline ends came to 19 bases. The CDR3 DNA reads TGTGCCAGCAGTTACCCGCTCGGAGGGGGCCAAACCTACAATGAGCAGTTCTTC. Protein sequence: CASSYPLGGGQTYNEQFF.

This clonotype has a handful of counts. The J gene is TRBJ2-3, the V gene TRBV20-1, with D uncertain. CDR3 length equals 11 residues. V lost 5 bases and J 2 bases, leaving 5 bases between the germline ends. Germline CDR1 and CDR2: DFQATT and SNEGSKA (reference sequence). As DNA, the CDR3 is TGCAGTGCTGGCGACACAGATACGCAGTATTTT. Protein sequence: CSAGDTDTQYF.

V usage is TRBV4-2 and J usage is TRBJ2-3; D possibly corresponds to TRBD1 (7 bases). Germline loops: CDR1 LGHNA, CDR2 YNFKEQ. This CDR3 spans 12 amino acids. Between the trimmed V and J ends, which lost 5 bases and 10 bases, there was a span of 13 bases. CDR3 DNA: TGTGCCAGCAGCGGTCAGGGGGAGGCGCAGTATTTT. It encodes CASSGQGEAQYF.

This clonotype was detected only a few times. The rearrangement uses TRBV27 and TRBJ2-5; the D is unclear. The CDR3 has 15 residues. CDR1 and CDR2 from the germline V gene are MNHEY and SMNVEV (reference sequence). The V and J ends lost 1 base and 4 bases respectively, with 13 bases between them. As DNA, the CDR3 is TGTGCCAGCAGTTTATTTGGCAGGCCCACAGAGACCCAGTACTTC. Protein: CASSLFGRPTETQYF.

This clonotype showed up just once. The CDR3: CASGLLPHEQYF. In nucleotides, the CDR3 is TGTGCTAGTGGTTTGCTACCCCACGAGCAGTACTTC. The chain carries TRBV12-5 and TRBJ2-7, with D unresolved. The CDR3 loop spans 12 amino acids. Germline assignment: CDR1 LGHNT and CDR2 FRNRAP. V lost 2 bases to trimming and J lost 5 bases, with 7 bases between them.

The chain links TRBV12-3 or TRBV12-4 to TRBJ2-2; perhaps TRBD1 as D (6 bases). V shed 7 bases and J shed 5 bases, with 14 bases lying between them. CDR3 length equals 14 residues. Here the CDR3 reads CASNNPGTTGELFF. CDR3 nucleotides: TGTGCCAGCAATAACCCCGGGACAACCGGGGAGCTGTTTTTT.